Listed here are 29 T cell receptor beta chains from one sample, sequenced in a study of shared clonotypes between healthy human individuals. Repertoires were generated with immunoSEQ multiplex PCR, while TCRdb's copy carries only in-frame clones and drops some. The sample lists roughly 300,000 clones; about 73% were seen once. The sample consisted of memory CD4+ T cells sorted from blood. As for subset: CD45RA-negative fraction. The receptors originated from a man aged 25-40 years in good health.

The chain is built from TRBV7-2 and TRBJ2-3; TRBD2 agrees at 10 bases. Germline CDR1 SGHTA, CDR2 FQGNSA. Losses at the gene ends were 5 bases for V and 7 bases for J; bases not matched to a gene: 9. The CDR3 loop spans 15 amino acids. The CDR3 protein is CASSVQRGGRNTQYF. The CDR3 DNA sequence: TGTGCCAGCAGCGTACAGCGGGGGGGAAGGAATACGCAGTATTTT.

V usage is TRBV12-5 and J usage is TRBJ1-2, with 9 bases fitting TRBD1. This CDR3 region has 16 residues. Germline trimming cut 1 base from V and 6 bases from J; bases unmatched to any gene: 9. Per the germline V gene, CDR1 is LGHNT and CDR2 is FRNRAP. CDR3 sequence reads: CASGLDVRDRAHGYTF. DNA for the CDR3: TGTGCTAGTGGTTTGGACGTCCGGGACAGGGCCCATGGCTACACCTTC.

The chain has TRBV5-1 and TRBJ1-1; possible D gene TRBD1, 6 bases. The CDR3 extends over 16 amino acids. V shed 0 bases and J shed 5 bases, with 17 bases lying between them. CDR1 SGHRS and CDR2 YFSETQ come from the germline V gene. Here the CDR3 DNA reads TGCGCCAGCAGCTTGGGACAAGGGGGTATAGAGACTGAAGCTTTCTTT. Its translation: CASSLGQGGIETEAFF.

This chain connects TRBV7-2 to TRBJ2-7; D call uncertain. V lost 1 base and J 6 bases, leaving 7 bases between the germline ends. The germline gives CDR1 SGHTA, CDR2 FQGNSA. The CDR3 sequence is 12 residues long. For the CDR3, the DNA is TGTGCCAGCAGCTTAGACGGACGCGAGCAGTACTTC. It translates to CASSLDGREQYF.

As DNA, the CDR3 is TGCGCCAGCAGCCAAGTCTCCAAACCCCTCGAGCAGTACTTC. Protein: CASSQVSKPLEQYF. The V and J genes are TRBV4-1 and TRBJ2-7; D call uncertain. The V gene's germline CDR1 is MGHRA and CDR2 YSYEKL. Trimming removed 1 base at V and 6 bases at J, with 13 bases between. The CDR3 is 14 residues long.

The chain couples TRBV10-3 to TRBJ2-2; TRBD2 aligns across 9 bases. The V and J ends lost 6 bases and 2 bases, in that order; junction bases with no gene match: 4. The CDR3 totals 15 residues. Germline CDR1 reads ENHRY; CDR2 reads SYGVKD. CDR3 coding DNA: TGTGCCATCAGGCTCCTAGCGGGAAACACCGGGGAGCTGTTTTTT. The encoded protein is CAIRLLAGNTGELFF.

Details on this clone: Other DNA sequences in the same sample also yield this CDR3. The genes are TRBV4-3 and TRBJ1-1; D not resolved. The germline V gene has CDR1 LGHNA and CDR2 YSLEER. This CDR3 is built from 14 residues. The ends were cut back, 1 base at V and 3 bases at J, with 9 bases in the middle. This CDR3 reads CASSQVAADTEAFF. CDR3 DNA sequence: TGCGCCAGCAGCCAAGTAGCAGCGGACACTGAAGCTTTCTTT.

The CDR3 loop reads CASGRERNYGYTF. CDR3 coding DNA: TGTGCCAGCGGGAGGGAGAGGAACTATGGCTACACCTTC. This chain uses TRBV6-1 with TRBJ1-2; D is undetermined. The germline CDR1 and CDR2 sequences are MNHNS and SASEGT. The CDR3 contains 13 residues. Trimming cost V 8 bases and J 2 bases, with 12 bases left between them.

This clone showed up just a few times. The genes are TRBV18 and TRBJ2-5; no definite D call. The CDR3 is made up of 13 amino acids. The germline V gene has CDR1 KGHSH and CDR2 LQKENI. Between the trimmed V and J ends, which lost 3 bases and 4 bases, there was a span of 9 bases. The CDR3 sequence: CASSPMTAETQYF. DNA of the CDR3: TGTGCCAGCTCACCTATGACGGCAGAGACCCAGTACTTC. Supplemented by reference TRBV18 and TRBJ2-5, the full variable domain reads NAGVMQNPRHLVRRRGQEARLRCSPMKGHSHVYWYRQLPEEGLKFMVYLQKENIIDESGMPKERFSAEFPKEGPSILRIQQVVRGDSAAYFCASSPMTAETQYFGPGTRLLVL.

The chain employs TRBV25-1 and TRBJ2-7; weak D call: TRBD1 (7 bases). The CDR3 has 16 amino acids. CDR1 and CDR2 from the germline V gene are MGHDK and SYGVNS. The germline V and J ends were trimmed by 2 bases and 3 bases, with 17 bases remaining between them. The CDR3 nucleotides are TGTGCCAGCAGTGAAGGGGGTGGAGGGGGCCTCTACGAGCAGTACTTC. Translated, it gives CASSEGGGGGLYEQYF.

This clone was seen a single time. This chain uses TRBV7-2 with TRBJ2-1, with a tentative D call TRBD2 (6 bases). Trimming pared 2 bases from V and 6 bases from J, leaving 14 bases between. Germline loops: CDR1 SGHTA, CDR2 FQGNSA. The CDR3 is 15 residues long. The CDR3 DNA reads TGTGCCAGCAGCTTACCGCCAGCGGGTGTCAATGAGCAGTTCTTC. Protein product: CASSLPPAGVNEQFF.

Here the CDR3 DNA reads TGTGGAACAGGGAAGGTCAATGAGCAGTTCTTC. Its translation: CGTGKVNEQFF. The chain couples TRBV6-5 to TRBJ2-1; possible D gene TRBD1, 6 bases. CDR1 and CDR2 (germline): MNHEY, SVGAGI. The CDR3 totals 11 residues.

The chain joins TRBV19 to TRBJ2-2; D is uncertain. Per germline, CDR1 LNHDA and CDR2 SQIVND (reference sequence). V lost 5 bases to trimming and J lost 6 bases, with 10 bases between them. There are 13 residues in the CDR3. CDR3 residues: CASSLRAPGELFF. The CDR3 nucleotides are TGTGCCAGTAGTTTAAGGGCCCCCGGGGAGCTGTTTTTT. The full variable domain, in which reference TRBV19 and TRBJ2-2 provide the parts outside the CDR3, is DGGITQSPKYLFRKEGQNVTLSCEQNLNHDAMYWYRQDPGQGLRLIYYSQIVNDFQKGDIAEGYSVSREKKESFPLTVTSAQKNPTAFYLCASSLRAPGELFFGEGSRLTVL.

V usage is TRBV7-9 and J usage is TRBJ1-2; possible D gene TRBD1, 5 bases. Looked up from germline, CDR1 is SEHNR and CDR2 is FQNEAQ (reference sequence). CDR3 length: 15 residues. V was pared by 0 bases and J by 8 bases, with 16 bases between. CDR3 in DNA: TGTGCCAGCAGCTTAGCGGGGACGGCGGGAGGCGGCTACACCTTC. Its translation: CASSLAGTAGGGYTF.

This clone was found many times. DNA of the CDR3: TGTGCCAGCAGCCGTGATCAGACAGCGCAAGAGACCCAGTACTTC. Translation: CASSRDQTAQETQYF. The rearrangement links TRBV5-4 to TRBJ2-5; a possible D gene is TRBD1 (5 bases). The CDR3 runs 15 residues. V gave up 4 bases and J gave up 2 bases, with 15 bases separating them. The germline gives CDR1 SGHNT, CDR2 YYREEE (reference sequence). The entire variable domain, with the rest obtained from reference TRBV5-4 and TRBJ2-5, is as follows: ETGVTQSPTHLIKTRGQQVTLRCSSQSGHNTVSWYQQALGQGPQFIFQYYREEENGRGNFPPRFSGLQFPNYSSELNVNALELDDSALYLCASSRDQTAQETQYFGPGTRLLVL.

As DNA, the CDR3 is TGTGCCAGCAGTACCTTAGGGGACAGGGGGCGCGAGCAGTACTTC. Its protein product is CASSTLGDRGREQYF. This rearrangement joins TRBV28 to TRBJ2-7; 12 bases agree with TRBD1. The CDR3 consists of 15 residues. Losses at the gene ends were 5 bases for V and 6 bases for J; bases not matched to a gene: 8. Per the germline V gene, CDR1 is MDHEN and CDR2 is SYDVKM.

This clone was found once. The V and J genes are TRBV19 and TRBJ1-2; weak D call: TRBD1 (5 bases). The V end lost 4 bases, the J end lost 4 bases, and 19 bases lay between the germline ends. This CDR3 spans 16 amino acids. Germline V gene lookup returns CDR1 LNHDA and CDR2 SQIVND (reference sequence). For the CDR3, the DNA is TGTGCCAGTAGTACCCAGAGAGGGGCAGGGATCTATGGCTACACCTTC. Its protein product is CASSTQRGAGIYGYTF. Full variable domain (missing parts from reference TRBV19 and TRBJ1-2): DGGITQSPKYLFRKEGQNVTLSCEQNLNHDAMYWYRQDPGQGLRLIYYSQIVNDFQKGDIAEGYSVSREKKESFPLTVTSAQKNPTAFYLCASSTQRGAGIYGYTFGSGTRLTVV.

The chain couples TRBV6-1 to TRBJ2-3, with TRBD2 identical over 8 bases. After removal of 4 bases from V and 3 bases from J, the junction contained 12 bases not matched to a gene. Germline-derived CDR1 and CDR2 are MNHNS and SASEGT. This CDR3 contains 17 residues. The CDR3 nucleotides read TGTGCCAGCAGTGCTCAGACTAGCGCAAGAGGTACAGATACGCAGTATTTT. This translates into CASSAQTSARGTDTQYF.

J is TRBJ1-2 and V is TRBV7-9; TRBD1 aligns across 7 bases. Per the germline V gene, CDR1 is SEHNR and CDR2 is FQNEAQ (reference sequence). The CDR3 is 14 amino acids. V shed 1 base, J shed 4 bases, and the junction held 3 bases outside the gene matches. CDR3 region: CASSLGQGFYGYTF. CDR3 sequence (DNA): TGTGCCAGCAGCTTAGGACAGGGATTCTATGGCTACACCTTC.

The sample holds many counts of this clone. The gene calls are TRBV13 and TRBJ1-1; D may be TRBD1 (6 bases). Germline CDR1 reads PRHDT; CDR2 reads FYEKMQ (reference sequence). Trimming shortened V by 2 bases and J by 6 bases, and 7 bases separated the two germline ends. The CDR3 runs to 12 residues. The CDR3 bases are TGTGCCAGCAGCTTAAGGGGGGCTGAAGCTTTCTTT. Translated, it gives CASSLRGAEAFF.

The chain couples TRBV29-1 to TRBJ2-5; 11 bases line up with TRBD2. The last part of the DNA fits TRBJ2-7 better; the J call may be wrong. From germline, CDR1 is SQVTM and CDR2 ANQGSEA. The CDR3 extends over 16 amino acids. CDR3 sequence: CSVEDRGTSGLYEQYF. CDR3 nucleotide sequence: TGCAGCGTTGAAGATCGAGGGACTAGCGGCCTTTACGAGCAGTACTTC.

The count of this clone is one. V gene TRBV7-8 combines with J gene TRBJ2-1; 11 positions match TRBD2. This CDR3 spans 16 amino acids. V lost 5 bases, J lost 10 bases, and 13 bases stayed unmatched. Germline CDR1 SGHVS, CDR2 FQNEAQ. In DNA, the CDR3 is TGTGCCAGCAGCGCAACCGGGACTAGCGGTTCGAGGGAGCAGTTCTTC. Protein sequence: CASSATGTSGSREQFF.

This clone has only one observation. Just one base apart from a much larger clone, this may be a read error. The chain is built from TRBV25-1 and TRBJ1-5; no reliable D call. The germline V gene has CDR1 MGHDK and CDR2 SYGVNS. The V end lost 5 bases, the J end lost 3 bases, and 5 bases lay between the germline ends. The CDR3 totals 12 residues. CDR3 sequence (DNA): TGTGCCAGCAGTAGGGACAATCAGCCCCAGCATTTT. Its protein is CASSRDNQPQHF.

This clone came up once. The gene calls are TRBV9 and TRBJ2-5; TRBD2 might be the D (6 bases). Germline CDR1 SGDLS, CDR2 YYNGEE. CDR3 length: 15 residues. V was clipped by 0 bases and J by 5 bases, with 14 bases between them. Written as DNA, the CDR3 is TGTGCCAGCAGCGTAGGAAACGGGGGTCGGGAGACCCAGTACTTC. It encodes CASSVGNGGRETQYF.

In this sample, this clone turned up many times. V gene TRBV5-1 combines with J gene TRBJ1-1; perhaps TRBD1 as D (5 bases). CDR1 is SGHRS and CDR2 is YFSETQ in the germline V gene. Trimming shortened V by 3 bases and J by 5 bases, and 14 bases separated the two germline ends. The CDR3 is 14 amino acids. The CDR3 bases are TGCGCCAGCAGCTCGGGTCCCAGGGATACTGAAGCTTTCTTT. This sequence encodes CASSSGPRDTEAFF.

This chain uses TRBV5-1 with TRBJ1-1; no clear D. The CDR3 loop spans 13 amino acids. Germline V gene sequence: CDR1 SGHRS, CDR2 YFSETQ. Trimming stripped 0 bases from V and 0 bases from J, with 3 bases between. The CDR3 nucleotides read TGCGCCAGCAGCTTGGACATGAACACTGAAGCTTTCTTT. As protein: CASSLDMNTEAFF.

The chain employs TRBV5-1 and TRBJ2-2, with D possibly being TRBD1 (5 bases). The V end was cut by 4 bases, the J end by 5 bases, with 18 bases between. CDR1 is SGHRS, CDR2 YFSETQ, per germline. The CDR3 spans 16 residues. The CDR3 loop reads CASSPQPGLGTGELFF. The CDR3 DNA is TGCGCCAGCAGCCCCCAGCCAGGGCTGGGGACCGGGGAGCTGTTTTTT.

There are many counts of this clone. V is TRBV2 and J is TRBJ1-4, with no clear D. Germline CDR1 and CDR2: SNHLY and FYNNEI. The CDR3 covers 11 residues. The V end lost 8 bases, the J end lost 7 bases, and 8 bases lay between the germline ends. CDR3 residues: CASGYSEKLFF. In DNA, the CDR3 is TGTGCCAGCGGTTACAGTGAAAAACTGTTTTTT. The full variable domain, rest sourced from reference TRBV2 and TRBJ1-4, is EPEVTQTPSHQVTQMGQEVILRCVPISNHLYFYWYRQILGQKVEFLVSFYNNEISEKSEIFDDQFSVERPDGSNFTLKIRSTKLEDSAMYFCASGYSEKLFFGSGTQLSVL.

In its sample, this clone was seen a few times. V usage is TRBV19 and J usage is TRBJ2-7; no definite D call. CDR3 size: 13 residues. The germline V and J ends were trimmed by 3 bases and 0 bases, with 6 bases remaining between them. Germline loops: CDR1 LNHDA, CDR2 SQIVND (reference sequence). Here the CDR3 DNA reads TGTGCCAGTAGTATTATAGGCTCCTACGAGCAGTACTTC. Encoded protein: CASSIIGSYEQYF.